This paragraph covers one T cell receptor (beta chain) sequence. Its target is unknown. The sample originates from a study of cytomegalovirus exposure and HLA in healthy donors. The V gene lost 3 bases and the J gene lost 0 bases, with 12 bases spanning the gap. Germline V gene data show CDR1 as MNHNS and CDR2 as SASEGT. The CDR3 is 17 residues long. Study conclusions and caveats: Based on reports, TCR beta sequences accurately predicted HLA-A and HLA-B alleles for most subjects. Roughly uniform depth of sequencing across donors was assumed in presence/absence analyses.

PCR employed 60 Vbeta and 13 Jbeta primers. The assay was immunoSEQ multiplex PCR, and TCRdb's table has in-frame clones only and misses some. The repertoire consists of around 97,000 clones, with 55% to 80% occurring once and the leading ten covering roughly 3.5%. This receptor was identified in a man aged 40-50 years in good health and CMV-seronegative. The genes are TRBV6-1 and TRBJ2-6, with D possibly matching TRBD1 (5 bases). The sequenced sample was PBMCs. The CDR3 region is CASSETVRSSGANVLTF. For the CDR3, the DNA is TGTGCCAGCAGTGAGACAGTCCGCTCCTCTGGGGCCAACGTCCTGACTTTC.